This TCR beta chain was documented in a study of blood T cell repertoires in COVID-19. About the research overall: Sites in the United States, Italy and Spain provided acute and convalescent COVID-19 samples. PBMCs, B-cell-depleted T cells, or T cells provided the cDNA or gDNA that made up the material.

Methods used by the authors: Amplified reference gene primers provided the basis for estimating nucleated cell counts. Some clones are missing from TCRdb's copy, which holds only in-frame ones; the method was immunoSEQ multiplex PCR. D and trimming come from the DNA, and the V and J calls and clone size come from that table. The sample consists of about 73,000 clones, 89% of them appearing once. Sequencing was carried out using peripheral blood. The sequence was collected from a man of 80 years or more with acute or convalescent COVID-19.

The CDR3 sequence: CATSRVDDSSVGYTF. CDR3 in DNA: TGTGCCACCAGCAGAGTAGATGACAGCTCAGTCGGCTACACCTTC. The genes are TRBV15 and TRBJ1-2, with D maybe TRBD1 (5 bases). With 1 base removed from V and 8 bases from J, the gap between germline ends came to 17 bases. CDR1 LNHNV and CDR2 YYDKDF come from the germline V gene (reference sequence). The CDR3 totals 15 residues.